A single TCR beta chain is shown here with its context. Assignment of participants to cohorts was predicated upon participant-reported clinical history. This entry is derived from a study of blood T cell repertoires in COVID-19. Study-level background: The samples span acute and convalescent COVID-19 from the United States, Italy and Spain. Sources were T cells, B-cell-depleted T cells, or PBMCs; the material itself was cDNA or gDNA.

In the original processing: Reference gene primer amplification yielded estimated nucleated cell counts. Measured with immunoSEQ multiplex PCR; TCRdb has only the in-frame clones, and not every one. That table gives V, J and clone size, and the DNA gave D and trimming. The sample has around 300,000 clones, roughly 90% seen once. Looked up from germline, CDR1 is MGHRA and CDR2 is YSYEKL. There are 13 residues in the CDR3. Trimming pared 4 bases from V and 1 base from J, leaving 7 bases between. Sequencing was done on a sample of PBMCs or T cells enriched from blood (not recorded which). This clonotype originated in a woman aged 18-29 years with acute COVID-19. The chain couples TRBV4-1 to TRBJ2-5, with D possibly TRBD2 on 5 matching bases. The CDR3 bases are TGCGCCAGCAGCCTAGCGTTCCAAGAGACCCAGTACTTC. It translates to CASSLAFQETQYF.